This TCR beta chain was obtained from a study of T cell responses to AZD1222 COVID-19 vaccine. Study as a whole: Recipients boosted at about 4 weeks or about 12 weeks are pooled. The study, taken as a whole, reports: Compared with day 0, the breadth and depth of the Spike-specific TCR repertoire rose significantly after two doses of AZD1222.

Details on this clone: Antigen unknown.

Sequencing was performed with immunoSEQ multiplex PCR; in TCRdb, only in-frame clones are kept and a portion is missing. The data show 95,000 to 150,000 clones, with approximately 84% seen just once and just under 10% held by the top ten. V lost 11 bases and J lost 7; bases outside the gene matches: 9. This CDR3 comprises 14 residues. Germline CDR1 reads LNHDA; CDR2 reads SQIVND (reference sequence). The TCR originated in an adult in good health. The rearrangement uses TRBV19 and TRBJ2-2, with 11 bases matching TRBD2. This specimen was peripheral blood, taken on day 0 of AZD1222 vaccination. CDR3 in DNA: TGTGCCTCAATAGCGGGAGGGCTAATCGGGGAGCTGTTTTTT. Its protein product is CASIAGGLIGELFF.